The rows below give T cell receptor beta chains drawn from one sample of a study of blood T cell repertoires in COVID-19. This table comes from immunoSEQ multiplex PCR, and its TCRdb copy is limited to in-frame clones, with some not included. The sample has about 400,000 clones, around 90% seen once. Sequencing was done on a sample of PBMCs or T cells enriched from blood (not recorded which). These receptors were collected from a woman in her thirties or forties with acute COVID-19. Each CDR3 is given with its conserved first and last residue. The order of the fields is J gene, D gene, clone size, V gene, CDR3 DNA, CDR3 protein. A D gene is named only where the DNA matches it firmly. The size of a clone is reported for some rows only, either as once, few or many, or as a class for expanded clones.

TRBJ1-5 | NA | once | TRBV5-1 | TGCGCCAGCAGCCTAGATAGCAATCAGCCCCAGCATTTT | CASSLDSNQPQHF
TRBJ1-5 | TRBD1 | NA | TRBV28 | TGTGCCAGCTCAGGGGGCGGTCAGCCCCAGCATTTT | CASSGGGQPQHF
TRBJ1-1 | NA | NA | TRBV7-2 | TGTGCCAGCAGCTTAGGGGGGCAGGGAGACACTGAAGCTTTCTTT | CASSLGGQGDTEAFF
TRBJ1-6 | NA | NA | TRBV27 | TGTGCCAGCAGTTTAGGCGGGGCTTATTCACCCCTCCACTTT | CASSLGGAYSPLHF
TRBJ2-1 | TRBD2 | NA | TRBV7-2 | TGTGCCAGCAGCTCCCGGGGACTAGCGGGGGACAATGAGCAGTTCTTC | CASSSRGLAGDNEQFF
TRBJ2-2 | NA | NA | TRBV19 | TGTGCCAGCCCCCCACACGACACCGGGGAGCTGTTTTTT | CASPPHDTGELFF
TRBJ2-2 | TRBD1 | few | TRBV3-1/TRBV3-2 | TGTGCCAGCAGATGGGGACAGTCCGGGGAGCTGTTTTTT | CASRWGQSGELFF
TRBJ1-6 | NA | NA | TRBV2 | TGTGCCAGCAGGGGCAGGGAAAAATCACCCCTCCACTTT | CASRGREKSPLHF
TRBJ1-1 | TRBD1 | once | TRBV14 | TGTGCCAGCAGCCAAGGACAGGGGTGGACTGAAGCTTTCTTT | CASSQGQGWTEAFF
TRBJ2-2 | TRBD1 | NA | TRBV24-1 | TGTGCCACCAGTCTCCCGGGACAGGGAACCGGGGAGCTGTTTTTT | CATSLPGQGTGELFF
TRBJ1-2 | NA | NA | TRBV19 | TGTGCCAGTAGTATGGGACTAAGGGGAGAGGACTATGGCTACACCTTC | CASSMGLRGEDYGYTF
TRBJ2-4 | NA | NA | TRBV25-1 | TGTGCCAGAGGGGGTGGGAAAAACATTCAGTACTTC | CARGGGKNIQYF
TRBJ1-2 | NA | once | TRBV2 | TGTGCCGCGGGGCCCGCAATAGGTCGCTACACCTTC | CAAGPAIGRYTF
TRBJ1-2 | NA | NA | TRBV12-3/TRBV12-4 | TGTGCCAGCAACCAAGGGGGTAGGGGCTACACCTTC | CASNQGGRGYTF
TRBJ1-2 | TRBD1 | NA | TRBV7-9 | TGTGCCAGCAGCTCGACAGGGACGGGAGTCTATGGCTACACCTTC | CASSSTGTGVYGYTF
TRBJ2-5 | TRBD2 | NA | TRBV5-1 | TGCGCCAGCAGCTTCACTAGCGGGGGTGTTGAGACCCAGTACTTC | CASSFTSGGVETQYF
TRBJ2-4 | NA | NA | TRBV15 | TGTGCCACCAGCACAAGAGCAGGGGCGGCTTTGAAGGCCAAAAACATTCAGTACTTC | CATSTRAGAALKAKNIQYF
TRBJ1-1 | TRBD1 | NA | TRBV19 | TGTGCCAGTGGTACAGGGGGCTCGCTTCTTATGAACACTGAAGCTTTCTTT | CASGTGGSLLMNTEAFF
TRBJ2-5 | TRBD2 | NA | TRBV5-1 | TGCGCCAGCAGCTCACTGGGACTAGCGGAAGAGACCCAGTACTTC | CASSSLGLAEETQYF
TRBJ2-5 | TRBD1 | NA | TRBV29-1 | TGCAGCGCCGAGGACAGGAGGAAAGGGGAGACCCAGTACTTC | CSAEDRRKGETQYF
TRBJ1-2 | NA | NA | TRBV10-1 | TGCGCCAGCAGTAAAACAGGGTGTCCTAACTATGGCTACACCTTC | CASSKTGCPNYGYTF
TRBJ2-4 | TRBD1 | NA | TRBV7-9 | TGTGCCAGCAGCTTAGCTGGACAGGTAACCGAAAACATTCAGTACTTC | CASSLAGQVTENIQYF
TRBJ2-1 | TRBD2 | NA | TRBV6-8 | TGTGCCAGCAGTGTTCGACTAGCGGGGGATTATAATGAGCAGTTCTTC | CASSVRLAGDYNEQFF
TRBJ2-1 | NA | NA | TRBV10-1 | TGCGCCAGCAGTGAGCTGAGACGGGGGAGCTCCTACAATGAGCAGTTCTTC | CASSELRRGSSYNEQFF
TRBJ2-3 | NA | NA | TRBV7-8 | TGTGCCAGCAGCTTGCAGACTAGTGGCGGCACAGATACGCAGTATTTT | CASSLQTSGGTDTQYF
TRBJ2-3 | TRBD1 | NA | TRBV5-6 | TGTGCCAGCGTACACGACAGGGCCACAGATACGCAGTATTTT | CASVHDRATDTQYF
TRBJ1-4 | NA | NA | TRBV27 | TGTGCCAGTAGCCGTGGGGGCTGGGGTGAAAAACTGTTTTTT | CASSRGGWGEKLFF